This TCR beta chain comes out of a study of shared clonotypes between healthy human individuals. Study-wide results and caveats: For naive CD4 cells, roughly 5% of clonotypes were shared across a handful of donors.

CDR3 length equals 14 residues. Germline assignment: CDR1 SNHLY and CDR2 FYNNEI. Comments on this clone: Its specificity is not known. Compared with germline, one end of the junction differs, possibly owing to a read error. Other nucleotide sequences in the sample specify the same CDR3.

Measured with immunoSEQ multiplex PCR; TCRdb has only the in-frame clones, and not every one. The top ten hold 0.14% of the sample, which has about 2.4 million clones, over 85% seen once. Sequenced: naive CD4+ T cells sorted from blood. As to subset: CD45RA+ positively selected. This clonotype originated in a man between 18 and 35 years old in good health. The chain links TRBV2 to TRBJ1-1; 7 bases align to TRBD1. The CDR3 DNA sequence: TGTGCCAGCAGCGAAGACAGGGTGAACACTGAAGCTTTCTTT. Its translation: CASSEDRVNTEAFF.